The T cell receptor (beta chain) under discussion was sequenced for a study of human T cells and chemical hapten exposure. Time point in this sample: healthy volunteer bleed at 2 weeks. It was from unfractionated whole blood that total RNA was extracted. One entry per CDR3 protein results from TCRdb running MiXCR on the RACE reads. The table has 100,000 to 150,000 distinct CDR3 sequences, approximately 9.5% seen once; the top ten hold around 2%. This receptor was taken from a male donor in good health. Some clones in this sample may be carry-over from other donors' samples. The sample was whole blood.

CDR3 bases: TGTGCCTGGGAAGGACAGCAAGAGACCCAGTACTTC. The encoded protein is CAWEGQQETQYF. The chain is built from TRBV30 and TRBJ2-5, with D possibly matching TRBD1 (6 bases). The CDR3 covers 12 residues. The ends were cut back, 5 bases at V and 2 bases at J, with 9 bases in the middle. CDR1 is GTSNPN, CDR2 SVGIG, per germline (reference sequence).